Detailed here is one T cell receptor (beta chain). The antigen is unknown. Using a J-beta primer mix together with a sample-barcoded 5' primer, a second PCR was run for roughly 6 to 11 cycles. Using its own MiXCR run on the 5' RACE reads, TCRdb lists one record per CDR3 protein. Of some 1.7 million distinct CDR3 sequences listed, 28% are singletons. This sample stems from a study of blood T cells in healthy people across ages. Findings and caveats of the study: PBMCs were not sorted, which prevented a conclusive comparison of naive versus antigen-experienced cells.

PBMCs numbering at least 7 million were isolated per sample. Germline-derived CDR1 and CDR2 are SGHTA and FQGNSA. CDR3 length: 14 residues. V was trimmed by 5 bases and J by 2 bases, leaving 10 bases between them. Sequenced input: blood. This receptor was taken from a woman in her twenties or thirties in good health. The genes are TRBV7-2 and TRBJ1-5; unclear D gene. CDR3 loop: CASSHREGNQPQHF. The CDR3 nucleotides are TGTGCCAGCAGCCACCGGGAGGGCAATCAGCCCCAGCATTTT.